This T cell receptor beta chain was found in a study of CD8+CD57+ T cells in acquired aplastic anemia. Study-wide background: Mean yield of DNA from sorted CD4+ and CD8+ cells was 2.5 to 4 ug. Study-level points and caveats: Patients and controls shared roughly 28 CD8+ CDR3 sequences, which appeared highly expressed in patients and within their immunodominant clones.

In the case of this clonotype: Its target is unknown.

The CDR3 covers 15 residues. Germline-derived CDR1 and CDR2 are SGHTA and FQGNSA. Losses at the gene ends were 5 bases for V and 5 bases for J; bases not matched to a gene: 8. Genomic DNA was employed as the template in profiling TCR beta VDJ and CDR3. TCRdb processed the reads anew with MiXCR; each CDR3 protein has one entry. Of some 180,000 distinct CDR3 sequences in the sample, 63% are singletons; the top ten hold roughly 43%. Sequencing was done on patients that had shown CD8+CD57+ cell expansion by flow cytometry. Severe acquired aplastic anemia affected all patients. Sequenced: sorted CD4+, CD8+, or CD8+CD57+ T cells (not recorded which) from PBMCs. This sequence joins TRBV7-2 and TRBJ1-2; 10 positions match TRBD1. The TCR originated in a human donor with aplastic anemia. The CDR3 protein is CASSPQADRGYGYTF. The DNA of the CDR3 is TGTGCCAGCAGCCCCCAGGCGGACAGGGGGTATGGCTACACCTTC.